This TCR beta chain was identified during a study of follicular helper T cells after annual influenza vaccination. Study-wide findings and caveats: Most later recoveries of Day 7 ICOS+CD38+ clones were ICOS-CD38- cTfh. Just 10-20% of cells analyzed had recovered productive TCRB sequences.

Survey level resolution was used for TCRB sequencing. Here immunoSEQ multiplex PCR was the method, and the copy in TCRdb shows in-frame clones only, minus some. The top ten hold 0.45% to 0.5% of the sample, which has roughly 14,000 clones, just under 80% seen once. Germline CDR1 reads LGHNA; CDR2 reads YNFKEQ. CDR3 length: 14 amino acids. V lost 0 bases, J lost 4 bases, and 7 bases lay in between. Time point: 2014-2015 season, pre-vaccination. A note on this clone: Its antigen is still unknown.

The J gene is TRBJ1-3, the V gene TRBV4-2; D gene unclear. The TCR originated in an adult who received the influenza vaccine. This specimen was CXCR5- memory CD4+ T cells sorted from blood, taken on the day of influenza vaccination. DNA of the CDR3: TGTGCCAGCAGCCAAGATGTGAGGGGAAACACCATATATTTT. Protein: CASSQDVRGNTIYF.